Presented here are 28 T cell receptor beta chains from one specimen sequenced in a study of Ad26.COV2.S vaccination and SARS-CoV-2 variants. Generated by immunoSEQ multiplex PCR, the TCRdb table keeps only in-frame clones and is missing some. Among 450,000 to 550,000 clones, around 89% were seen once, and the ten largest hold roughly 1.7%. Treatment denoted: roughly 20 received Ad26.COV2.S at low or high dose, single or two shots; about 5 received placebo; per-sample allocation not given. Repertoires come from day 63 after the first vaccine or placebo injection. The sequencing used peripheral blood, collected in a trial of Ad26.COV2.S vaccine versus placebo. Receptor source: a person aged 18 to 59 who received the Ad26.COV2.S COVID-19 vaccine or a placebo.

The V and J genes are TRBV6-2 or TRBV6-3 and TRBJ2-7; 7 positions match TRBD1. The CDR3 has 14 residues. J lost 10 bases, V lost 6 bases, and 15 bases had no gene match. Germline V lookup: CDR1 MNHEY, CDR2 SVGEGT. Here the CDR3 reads CASSRQGWDPNQYF. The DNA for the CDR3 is TGTGCCAGCAGCCGACAGGGCTGGGATCCGAATCAGTACTTC.

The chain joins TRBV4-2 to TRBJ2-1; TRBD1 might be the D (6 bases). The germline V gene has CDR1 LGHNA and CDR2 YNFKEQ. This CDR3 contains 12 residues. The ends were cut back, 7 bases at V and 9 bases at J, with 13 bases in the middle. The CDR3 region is CASKEVRGEQFF. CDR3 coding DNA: TGTGCCAGCAAAGAAGTCAGGGGTGAGCAGTTCTTC.

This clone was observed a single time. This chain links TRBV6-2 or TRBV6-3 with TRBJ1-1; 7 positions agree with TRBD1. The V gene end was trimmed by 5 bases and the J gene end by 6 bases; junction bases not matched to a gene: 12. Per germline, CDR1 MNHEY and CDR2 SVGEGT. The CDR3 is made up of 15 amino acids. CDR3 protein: CASSRHLQGSPEAFF. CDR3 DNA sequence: TGTGCCAGCAGTAGACATCTACAGGGGAGCCCTGAAGCTTTCTTT.

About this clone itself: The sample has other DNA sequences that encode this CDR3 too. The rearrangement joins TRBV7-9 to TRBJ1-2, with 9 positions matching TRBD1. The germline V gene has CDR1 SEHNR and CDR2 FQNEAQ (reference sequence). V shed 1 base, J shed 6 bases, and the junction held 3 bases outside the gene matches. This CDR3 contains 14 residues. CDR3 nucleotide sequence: TGTGCCAGCAGCTTAGGAGACAGGGGGAATGGCTACACCTTC. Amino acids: CASSLGDRGNGYTF.

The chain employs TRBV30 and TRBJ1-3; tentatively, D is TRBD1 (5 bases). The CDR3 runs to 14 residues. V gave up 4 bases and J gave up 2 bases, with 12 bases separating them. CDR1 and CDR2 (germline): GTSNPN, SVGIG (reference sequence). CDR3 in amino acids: CAWTPGLAGNTIYF. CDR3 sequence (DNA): TGTGCCTGGACTCCGGGGCTGGCTGGAAACACCATATATTTT.

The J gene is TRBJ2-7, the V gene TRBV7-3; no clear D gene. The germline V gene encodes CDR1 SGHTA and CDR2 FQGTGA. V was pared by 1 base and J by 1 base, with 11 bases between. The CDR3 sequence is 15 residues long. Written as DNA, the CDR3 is TGTGCCAGCAGCTTAATGCCCGCCGCTTCCTACGAGCAGTACTTC. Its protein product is CASSLMPAASYEQYF.

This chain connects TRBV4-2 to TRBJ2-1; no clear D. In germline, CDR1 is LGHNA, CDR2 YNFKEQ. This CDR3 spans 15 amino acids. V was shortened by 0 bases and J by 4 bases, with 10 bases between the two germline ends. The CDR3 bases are TGTGCCAGCAGCCAAGAAGGGCTAGAATACAATGAGCAGTTCTTC. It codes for CASSQEGLEYNEQFF.

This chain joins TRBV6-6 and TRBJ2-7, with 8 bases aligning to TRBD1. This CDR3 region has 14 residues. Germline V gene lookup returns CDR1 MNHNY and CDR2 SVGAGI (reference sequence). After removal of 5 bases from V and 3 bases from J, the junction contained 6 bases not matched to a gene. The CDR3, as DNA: TGTGCCAGCAGTAATCAGGGGGCTAGCTACGAGCAGTACTTC. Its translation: CASSNQGASYEQYF.

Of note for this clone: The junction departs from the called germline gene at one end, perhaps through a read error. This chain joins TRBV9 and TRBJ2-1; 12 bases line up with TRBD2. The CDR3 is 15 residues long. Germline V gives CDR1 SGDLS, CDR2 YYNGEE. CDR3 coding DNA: TGTGCCAGCACCGTAGGACTAGCGGGGCCTAATGAGCAGTTCTTC. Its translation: CASTVGLAGPNEQFF.

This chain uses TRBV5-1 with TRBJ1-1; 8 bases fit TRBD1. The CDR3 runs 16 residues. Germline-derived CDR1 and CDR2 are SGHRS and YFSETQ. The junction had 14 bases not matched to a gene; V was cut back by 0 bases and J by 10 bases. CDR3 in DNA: TGCGCCAGCAGCTTGGAGTCCGCAGGGGGCTTAATCCCAGCTTTCTTT. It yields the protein CASSLESAGGLIPAFF. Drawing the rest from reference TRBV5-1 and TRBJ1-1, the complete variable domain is KAGVTQTPRYLIKTRGQQVTLSCSPISGHRSVSWYQQTPGQGLQFLFEYFSETQRNKGNFPGRFSGRQFSNSRSEMNVSTLELGDSALYLCASSLESAGGLIPAFFGQGTRLTVV.

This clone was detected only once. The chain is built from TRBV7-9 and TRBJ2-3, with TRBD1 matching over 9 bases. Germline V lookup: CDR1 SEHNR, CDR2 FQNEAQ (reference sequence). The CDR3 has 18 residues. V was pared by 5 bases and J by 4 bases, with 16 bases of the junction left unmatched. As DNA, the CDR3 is TGTGCCAGCAGCCCCTGGAGGGAGACAGGGGGACGCTCAGATACGCAGTATTTT. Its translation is CASSPWRETGGRSDTQYF.

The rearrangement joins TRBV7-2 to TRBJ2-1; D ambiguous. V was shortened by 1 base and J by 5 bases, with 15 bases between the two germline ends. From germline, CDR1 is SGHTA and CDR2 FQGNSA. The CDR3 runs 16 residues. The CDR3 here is CASSLVGNRPNNEQFF. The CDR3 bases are TGTGCCAGCAGCTTAGTGGGAAACCGTCCTAACAATGAGCAGTTCTTC.

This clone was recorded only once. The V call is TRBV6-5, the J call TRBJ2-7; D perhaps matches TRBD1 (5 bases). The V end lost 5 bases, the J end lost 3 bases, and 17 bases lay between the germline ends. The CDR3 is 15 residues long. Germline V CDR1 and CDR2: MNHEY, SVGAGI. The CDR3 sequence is CASSLQGLGNYEQYF. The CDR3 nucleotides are TGTGCCAGCAGTCTTCAGGGCCTGGGGAACTACGAGCAGTACTTC.

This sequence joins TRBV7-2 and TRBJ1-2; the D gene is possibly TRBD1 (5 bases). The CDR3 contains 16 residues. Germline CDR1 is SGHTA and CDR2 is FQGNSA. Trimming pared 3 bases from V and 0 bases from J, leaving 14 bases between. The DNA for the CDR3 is TGTGCCAGCAGCTTGGTCCGGGGGGTTGCTAACTATGGCTACACCTTC. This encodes CASSLVRGVANYGYTF.

CDR3 amino acids: CASSQALGSSYEQYF. CDR3 in DNA: TGTGCCAGCAGCCAAGCTTTGGGCAGCTCCTACGAGCAGTACTTC. The V and J genes are TRBV3-1 (or the pseudogene TRBV3-2) and TRBJ2-7; D call uncertain. The germline V gene has CDR1 LGHDT and CDR2 YNNKEL (reference sequence). With 1 base removed from V and 0 bases from J, the gap between germline ends came to 10 bases. The CDR3 totals 15 residues.

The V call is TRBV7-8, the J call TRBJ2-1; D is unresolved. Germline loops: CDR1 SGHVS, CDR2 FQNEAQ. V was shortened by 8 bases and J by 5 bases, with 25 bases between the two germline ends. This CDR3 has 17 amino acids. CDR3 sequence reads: CASGQKASPRPDNEQFF. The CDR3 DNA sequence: TGTGCCAGCGGCCAAAAAGCCAGCCCCAGACCCGACAATGAGCAGTTCTTC.

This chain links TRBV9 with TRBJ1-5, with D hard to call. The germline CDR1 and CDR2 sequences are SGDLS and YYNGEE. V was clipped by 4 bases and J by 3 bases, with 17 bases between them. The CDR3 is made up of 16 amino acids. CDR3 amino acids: CASSPHDRGYNQPQHF. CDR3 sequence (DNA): TGTGCCAGCAGCCCCCATGATAGAGGGTACAATCAGCCCCAGCATTTT.

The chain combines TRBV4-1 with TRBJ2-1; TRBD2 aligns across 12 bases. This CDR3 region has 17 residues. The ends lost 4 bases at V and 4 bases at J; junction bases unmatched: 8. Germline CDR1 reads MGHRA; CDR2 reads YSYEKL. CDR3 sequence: CASSPEGLAGGYNEQFF. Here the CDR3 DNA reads TGCGCCAGCAGCCCAGAAGGGCTAGCGGGAGGGTACAATGAGCAGTTCTTC.

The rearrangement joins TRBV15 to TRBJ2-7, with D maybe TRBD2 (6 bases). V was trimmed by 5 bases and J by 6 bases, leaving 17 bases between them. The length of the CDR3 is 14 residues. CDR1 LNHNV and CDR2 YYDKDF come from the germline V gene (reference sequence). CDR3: CATSPETRVVEQYF. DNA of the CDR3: TGTGCCACCAGCCCCGAGACTAGGGTCGTCGAGCAGTACTTC.

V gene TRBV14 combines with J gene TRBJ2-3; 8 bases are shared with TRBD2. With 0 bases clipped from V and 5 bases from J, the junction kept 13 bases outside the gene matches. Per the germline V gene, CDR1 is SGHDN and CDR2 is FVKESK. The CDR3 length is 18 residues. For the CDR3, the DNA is TGTGCCAGCAGCCAAGAAAGGAGGCGGGGGGATCGGGGAGATACGCAGTATTTT. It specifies CASSQERRRGDRGDTQYF.

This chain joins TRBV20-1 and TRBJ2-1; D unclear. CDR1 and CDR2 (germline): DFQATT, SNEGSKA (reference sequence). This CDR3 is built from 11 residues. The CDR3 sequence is CGCPKDNEQFF. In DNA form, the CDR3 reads TGCGGATGTCCCAAAGACAATGAGCAGTTCTTC.

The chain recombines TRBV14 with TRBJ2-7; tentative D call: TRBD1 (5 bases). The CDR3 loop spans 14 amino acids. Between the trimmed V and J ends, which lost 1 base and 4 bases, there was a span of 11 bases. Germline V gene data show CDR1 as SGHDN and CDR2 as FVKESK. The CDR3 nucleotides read TGTGCCAGCAGCCAAGCGGCAGGGTTGTACGAGCAGTACTTC. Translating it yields CASSQAAGLYEQYF.

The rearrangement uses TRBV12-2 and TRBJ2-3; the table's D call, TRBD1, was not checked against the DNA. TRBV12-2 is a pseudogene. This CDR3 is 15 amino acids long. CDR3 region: CASRLRDRHTDTQYF. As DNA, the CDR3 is TGTGCAAGTCGCTTAAGGGACAGGCACACAGATACGCAGTATTTT.

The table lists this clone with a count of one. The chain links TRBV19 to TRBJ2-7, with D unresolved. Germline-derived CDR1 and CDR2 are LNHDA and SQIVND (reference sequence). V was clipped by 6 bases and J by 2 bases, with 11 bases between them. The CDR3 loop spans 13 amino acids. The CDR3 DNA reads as TGTGCCAGTAGAAGAGGAGCCACCTACGAGCAGTACTTC. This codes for CASRRGATYEQYF.

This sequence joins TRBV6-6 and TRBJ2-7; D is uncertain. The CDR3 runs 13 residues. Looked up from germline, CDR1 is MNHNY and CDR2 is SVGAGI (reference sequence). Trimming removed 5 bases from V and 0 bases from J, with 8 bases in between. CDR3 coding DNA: TGTGCCAGCAGTGCCATTATCTCCTACGAGCAGTACTTC. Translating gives CASSAIISYEQYF.

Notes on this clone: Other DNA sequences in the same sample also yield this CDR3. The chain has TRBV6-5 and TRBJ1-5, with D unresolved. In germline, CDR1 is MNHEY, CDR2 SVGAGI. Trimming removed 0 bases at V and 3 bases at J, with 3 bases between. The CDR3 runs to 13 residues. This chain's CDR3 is CASSYSLNQPQHF. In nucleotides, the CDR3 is TGTGCCAGCAGTTACTCTCTCAATCAGCCCCAGCATTTT.

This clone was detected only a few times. The CDR3 DNA sequence: TGTGCCAGCAGTGAGACAGGGGGCAATTCAGATACGCAGTATTTT. Translating gives CASSETGGNSDTQYF. The chain is built from TRBV6-1 and TRBJ2-3; 10 bases agree with TRBD1. The CDR3 is made up of 15 amino acids. The junction had 4 bases not matched to a gene; V was cut back by 3 bases and J by 4 bases. Germline assignment: CDR1 MNHNS and CDR2 SASEGT.

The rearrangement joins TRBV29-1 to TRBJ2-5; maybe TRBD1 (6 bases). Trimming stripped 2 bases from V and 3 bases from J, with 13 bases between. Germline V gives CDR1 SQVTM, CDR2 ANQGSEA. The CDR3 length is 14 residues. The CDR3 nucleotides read TGCAGCGTTGAAATCGGTCAGGGGAAAGAGACCCAGTACTTC. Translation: CSVEIGQGKETQYF.